A selection of T cell receptor beta chains follows, all from one sample in a study of T-cell reconstitution after alpha-beta-depleted transplantation in children. MiXCR, applied by TCRdb to the PCR reads, yields one record per CDR3 protein. The data contain 500,000 to 600,000 distinct CDR3 sequences, 30% to 35% of them seen just once; the ten biggest clones take up 2% to 3%. The sample was PBMCs from the stem cell graft donor, taken from the stem cell graft. The source is a human donor who donated a stem cell graft to a child with aplastic anemia. The CDR3 runs from the conserved cysteine through the conserved F or W. A D gene is named only where the DNA matches it firmly. Expanded clones get a size class; other rows say once, few or many, or leave the size out.

V	D	size	J	DNA	CDR3
TRBV29-1	.	.	TRBJ1-3	TGCAGCGTTGAAGGCAGACCAGGCTCTGGAAACACCATATATTTT	CSVEGRPGSGNTIYF
TRBV7-9	TRBD1	.	TRBJ1-1	TGTGCCAGCAGCTCGGACAGGGGGAGGACTGAAGCTTTCTTT	CASSSDRGRTEAFF
TRBV7-3	TRBD2	.	TRBJ2-5	TGTGCCAGCAGCTTAAGGCGGGGGGAGACCCAGTACTTC	CASSLRRGETQYF
TRBV11-1	TRBD1	.	TRBJ2-3	TGTGCCAGCAGCTTAGTCGCAGGGGGCAGGATGTCCACAGATACGCAGTATTTT	CASSLVAGGRMSTDTQYF
TRBV6-2/TRBV6-3	TRBD2	.	TRBJ2-1	TGTGCCAGCAGTTCCGCGGGACTAGCGGGGGACAATGAGCAGTTCTTC	CASSSAGLAGDNEQFF
TRBV12-3/TRBV12-4	.	.	TRBJ1-2	TGTGCCAGCACCAGAGACGGGGATTATGGCTACACCTTC	CASTRDGDYGYTF
TRBV19	.	.	TRBJ1-1	TGTGCCAGTAGGGCCCCCCTCAAGAACACTGAAGCTTTCTTT	CASRAPLKNTEAFF
TRBV5-6	.	few	TRBJ1-1	TGTGCCAGCAGCTGGGTCCAGTCAGGGTACACTGAAGCTTTCTTT	CASSWVQSGYTEAFF
TRBV19	.	few	TRBJ2-3	TGTGCCAGTAGTATAGCGGTTCGGCGGATTAGCACAGATACGCAGTATTTT	CASSIAVRRISTDTQYF
TRBV20-1	.	.	TRBJ1-1	TGCAGTGCTAGAGTGGGGGAAGAAGCTTTCTTT	CSARVGEEAFF
TRBV20-1	.	few	TRBJ2-7	TGCAGTGCTACCCCTCAGGGTCCCTACGAGCAGTACTTC	CSATPQGPYEQYF
TRBV20-1	TRBD2	.	TRBJ2-3	TGCAGTGCTAGTTCCCCTAGCGGGATGTTATTAGATACGCAGTATTTT	CSASSPSGMLLDTQYF
TRBV20-1	.	.	TRBJ1-5	TGCAGTGCTAGCGGCGGTGATAGCAATCAGCCCCAGCATTTT	CSASGGDSNQPQHF
TRBV7-2	.	.	TRBJ1-1	TGTGCCAGCAGCTTAGGCAGACTTGCTGAAGCTTTCTTT	CASSLGRLAEAFF
TRBV7-2	TRBD2	few	TRBJ2-1	TGTGCCAGCAGTTCGGGACTAGCTTCGAGCTCCTACAATGAGCAGTTCTTC	CASSSGLASSSYNEQFF
TRBV7-9	.	.	TRBJ2-2	TGTGCCAGCAGCCTAACGAAGTCCGGGGAGCTGTTTTTT	CASSLTKSGELFF
TRBV28	.	.	TRBJ1-5	TGTGCCAGCAGCTCTCCAGCGTCCCCAGCACGGGTCCACCAGCATTTT	CASSSPASPARVHQHF
TRBV19	.	.	TRBJ1-1	TGTGCCAGTACCAGACGGGGGAGATTGGCTGAAGCTTTCTTT	CASTRRGRLAEAFF
TRBV6-1	.	.	TRBJ2-7	TGTGCCAGCAGTCCAGGGGCGCCGACAGGCGTCTACGAGCAGTACTTC	CASSPGAPTGVYEQYF
TRBV7-2	.	few	TRBJ2-5	TGTGCCAGCAGCCCCCGCGCGACAACTCAAGAGACCCAGTACTTC	CASSPRATTQETQYF
TRBV18	.	few	TRBJ2-3	TGTGCCAGCTCCGATTTTGGCCGAGATACGCAGTATTTT	CASSDFGRDTQYF
TRBV29-1	TRBD1	many	TRBJ1-6	TGCAGCGTCCGGACAGGGGGTGAGGGTTCACCCCTCCACTTT	CSVRTGGEGSPLHF
TRBV5-6	.	few	TRBJ2-5	TGTGCCAGCAGCTTGGATCTCGTAACCCAGTACTTC	CASSLDLVTQYF
TRBV4-1	TRBD2	few	TRBJ2-1	TGCGCCAGCAGCCAAGAAGGGACTAGCGGATTGGGTGAGCAGTTCTTC	CASSQEGTSGLGEQFF
TRBV7-6	.	few	TRBJ2-7	TGTGCCAGCAGCTTAAGTGGACAGACTCAGAGCGAGCAGTACTTC	CASSLSGQTQSEQYF
TRBV29-1	.	few	TRBJ1-1	TGCAGCGGGACGCGGAACACTGAAGCTTTCTTT	CSGTRNTEAFF
TRBV30	.	.	TRBJ1-1	TGTGCCTGGAGCGACGGGACGTCGGTTGAAGCTTTCTTT	CAWSDGTSVEAFF
TRBV9	.	.	TRBJ1-2	TGTGCCATCAGCGTGCGGGACGCAGGCATTATGGACTACTATGGCTACACCTTC	CAISVRDAGIMDYYGYTF
TRBV5-4	TRBD2	few	TRBJ2-1	TGTGCCAGCAGCTTCGGTGGGGGGGATGAGCAGTTCTTC	CASSFGGGDEQFF
TRBV9	TRBD1	.	TRBJ2-1	TGTGCCAGCAGCCCCCTTGCCGGGACAGGGGGATACAATGAGCAGTTCTTC	CASSPLAGTGGYNEQFF
TRBV24-1	.	many	TRBJ1-1	TGTGCCACCAGCCATGGGACTGAAGCTTTCTTT	CATSHGTEAFF
TRBV29-1	TRBD1	few	TRBJ1-1	TGCAGCGTTGGTCCAGGACAGGGCCAACATTACACTGAAGCTTTCTTT	CSVGPGQGQHYTEAFF
TRBV19	.	few	TRBJ2-3	TGTGCCAGTAGTAGCCGGGACACTAACACAGATACGCAGTATTTT	CASSSRDTNTDTQYF
TRBV29-1	.	few	TRBJ1-3	TGCAGCGTTCCCCTCTCTGGAAACACCATATATTTT	CSVPLSGNTIYF
TRBV12-3/TRBV12-4	TRBD2	.	TRBJ2-3	TGTGCCAGCAGTTTCTCTCTTGGGGGGGGGTACCCGTTTACGCAGTATTTT	CASSFSLGGGYPFTQYF
TRBV5-6	.	few	TRBJ2-3	TGTGCCAGCAGCTTGGGGGACGTTAGCACAGATACGCAGTATTTT	CASSLGDVSTDTQYF
TRBV7-2	.	.	TRBJ1-1	TGTGCCAGCAGCTTAGTTCGGACAACGAACACTGAAGCTTTCTTT	CASSLVRTTNTEAFF
TRBV19	.	.	TRBJ1-5	TGTGCCAGTAGATCCGGGAACAATCAGCCCCAGCATTTT	CASRSGNNQPQHF
TRBV18	TRBD1	.	TRBJ2-7	TGTGCCAGCTCACTTAACACCGGGACAGGAGCAACTACGAGACAGTACTTC	CASSLNTGTGATTRQYF
TRBV11-2	TRBD2	few	TRBJ2-1	TGTGCCAGCAGAAGAGGGGGACTAGCCTACAATGAGCAGTTCTTC	CASRRGGLAYNEQFF
TRBV6-1	.	many	TRBJ2-7	TGTGCCAGCCAGAGGACAGTCCCCTCCTACGAGCAGTACTTC	CASQRTVPSYEQYF
TRBV7-9	.	.	TRBJ1-1	TGTGCCAGCAGCCCGATAATCGAGTCTTTCTTT	CASSPIIESFF
TRBV15	TRBD2	once	TRBJ2-1	TGTGCCACCAGCAGGCAGATTAGGGATAGCGGGCCTTTCGAGCAGTTCTTC	CATSRQIRDSGPFEQFF
TRBV7-9	TRBD2	.	TRBJ2-7	TGTGCCAGCAGCCCGAAGGCGGCGGGGGGCTCCTACGAGCAGTACTTC	CASSPKAAGGSYEQYF
TRBV11-2	.	.	TRBJ1-4	TGTGCCAGCAGCTTAAGGCAGGCTGAAAAACTGTTTTTT	CASSLRQAEKLFF
TRBV5-6	TRBD1	.	TRBJ2-1	TGTGCCAGCAGCGGCGAGACAGGGGGGGACAATGAGCAGTTCTTC	CASSGETGGDNEQFF
TRBV6-5	TRBD2	.	TRBJ2-1	TGTGCCAGCAGTTATTCACAGGGTGGTAGCGGGAGATACAATGAGCAGTTCTTC	CASSYSQGGSGRYNEQFF
TRBV5-6	.	.	TRBJ1-1	TGTGCCAGCAGCTTGGGTTGGGGACCGAACACTGAAGCTTTCTTT	CASSLGWGPNTEAFF
TRBV12-3/TRBV12-4	.	few	TRBJ1-6	TGTGCCAGCGGACCGGGAGGTCCCCTCCACTTT	CASGPGGPLHF
TRBV20-1	.	.	TRBJ1-2	TGCAGTGCTAGAGATCGGGGGACGGTTACTTTCTATGGCTACACCTTC	CSARDRGTVTFYGYTF
TRBV7-3	.	.	TRBJ2-2	TGTGCCAGCACCCAAGGGGCGAACACCGGGGAGCTGTTTTTT	CASTQGANTGELFF
TRBV6-2/TRBV6-3	.	few	TRBJ2-3	TGTGCCAGCAGTTACTTCCAGCCCGCAGATACGCAGTATTTT	CASSYFQPADTQYF
TRBV15	TRBD2	.	TRBJ2-1	TGTGCCACCAGCAGTGGACTAGCGGGACGGAGGACCTACAATGAGCAGTTCTTC	CATSSGLAGRRTYNEQFF
TRBV5-1	.	few	TRBJ1-1	TGCGCCAGCAGCCCGGGGGACGGGCTAATTGAAGCTTTCTTT	CASSPGDGLIEAFF
TRBV18	TRBD1	.	TRBJ1-1	TGTGCCAGCTCACCACAAAGACAGGGGGCCGTAGGGAACACTGAAGCTTTCTTT	CASSPQRQGAVGNTEAFF
TRBV9	.	.	TRBJ2-1	TGTGCCAGCAGCCACTCAGGGGGGGACTACCCTTACAATGAGCAGTTCTTC	CASSHSGGDYPYNEQFF
TRBV5-1	.	.	TRBJ2-3	TGCGCCAGCAGCTTGGGGGCATTCGGTAGCACAGATACGCAGTATTTT	CASSLGAFGSTDTQYF